This T cell receptor (beta chain) stems from a study of cytomegalovirus exposure and HLA in healthy donors. Study-level points and caveats: A missense variant in DCLRE1C was later tied to TCR beta V- and J-gene trimming. Presence/absence analyses assumed roughly uniform sequencing depth across donors.

This CDR3 has 16 residues. The germline CDR1 and CDR2 sequences are SGHRS and YFSETQ. In regard to this clone: The antigen is unknown.

PCR primers comprised 60 Vbeta and 13 Jbeta primers. TCRdb's copy holds only in-frame clones and misses some; the assay was immunoSEQ multiplex PCR. The top ten clones hold around 0.1% of a sample with 200,000 or so clones, 70% to 85% of them seen once. This rearrangement joins TRBV5-1 to TRBJ2-5, with D possibly matching TRBD1 (6 bases). The better agreement between TRBJ2-7 and the DNA end casts doubt on the J call. The sequenced material came from PBMCs. The clonotype originates from a boy younger than 10 in good health and CMV-seronegative. The CDR3 loop is CASSLAGVESSYEQYF. Here the CDR3 DNA reads TGCGCCAGCAGCTTGGCAGGGGTCGAATCGTCCTACGAGCAGTACTTC.